Listed below are T cell receptor beta chains from one sample, sequenced in a study of T cell clones after liver transplantation. Measured with immunoSEQ multiplex PCR; TCRdb has only the in-frame clones, and not every one. The sample lists about 75,000 clones, under 90% occurring once. The sample here was CD4+ T cells from blood, taken less than 50 months after liver transplant. Source of these receptors: a human patient who received a liver transplant. Some of the T cells may derive from the graft donor. Both conserved end residues are part of each CDR3. Fields, in order: J gene, V gene, CDR3 protein.

>TRBJ1-3|TRBV23-1
CASSNGQGSGNTIYF
>TRBJ1-4|TRBV5-6
CASSLRWEKLFF
>TRBJ2-5|TRBV4-3
CASSQEAGVFQETQYF
>TRBJ2-3|TRBV29-1
CSVGVSSTDTQYF
>TRBJ2-3|TRBV27
CASSFDRAPDTQYF
>TRBJ2-5|TRBV14
CASSLLGVRETQYF
>TRBJ2-1|TRBV1
CTSSQETRSRERDPYNEQFF
>TRBJ2-5|TRBV29-1
CSVGSRETQYF
>TRBJ1-1|TRBV7-8
CASSLQGRSTEAFF
>TRBJ1-1|TRBV2
CASSEAWPLPTEAFF
>TRBJ2-5|TRBV7-9
CASSPPRGVVETQYF
>TRBJ1-2|TRBV7-9
CASSNPGQSRLSYGYTF
>TRBJ2-4|TRBV30
CAWSVRVGLAGDTSIQYF
>TRBJ1-4|TRBV2
CASSEGEYEKLFF
>TRBJ2-1|TRBV6-5
CASSYSNRGLYNEQFF
>TRBJ2-2|TRBV6-5
CATLGTTGTGELFF